This TCR beta chain was retrieved from a study of T cells after yellow fever vaccination. TCRdb called the 5' RACE reads again in MiXCR, with one record for every CDR3 protein. The table lists 400,000 or so distinct CDR3 sequences, around a tenth of them singletons. CDR1 LGHNA and CDR2 YSLEER come from the germline V gene. The ends were cut back, 0 bases at V and 7 bases at J, with 18 bases in the middle. The CDR3 covers 17 residues. A few counts support this clonotype. The chain has TRBV4-3 and TRBJ2-2; tentatively, D is TRBD1 (5 bases). The TCR was taken from a man aged 18 to 30 who received the YFV17D yellow fever vaccine. The material was PBMCs, obtained on the day of the first yellow fever vaccination. The CDR3, as DNA: TGCGCCAGCAGCCAAGACCCAGGGTTCGAAGGTGGCGGGGAGCTGTTTTTT. Its protein is CASSQDPGFEGGGELFF.